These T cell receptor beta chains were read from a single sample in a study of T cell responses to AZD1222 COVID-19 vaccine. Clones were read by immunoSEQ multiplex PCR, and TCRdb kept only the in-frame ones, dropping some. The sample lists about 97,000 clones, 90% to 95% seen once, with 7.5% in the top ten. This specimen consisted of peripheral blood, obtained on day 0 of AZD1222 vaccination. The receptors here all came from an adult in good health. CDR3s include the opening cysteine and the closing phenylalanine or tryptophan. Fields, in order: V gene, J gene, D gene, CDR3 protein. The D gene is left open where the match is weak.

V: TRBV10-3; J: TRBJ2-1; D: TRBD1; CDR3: CAISLSTDRVVDEQFF
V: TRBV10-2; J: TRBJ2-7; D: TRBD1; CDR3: CASSRGQGSYEQYF
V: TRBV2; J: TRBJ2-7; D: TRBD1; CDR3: CASRQGEYEQYF
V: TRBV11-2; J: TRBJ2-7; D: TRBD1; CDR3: CASTQQGAASYEQYF
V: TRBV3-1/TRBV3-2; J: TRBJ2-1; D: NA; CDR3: CASSQALDAVNEQFF
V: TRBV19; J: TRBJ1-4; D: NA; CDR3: CASRAGVNEKLFF
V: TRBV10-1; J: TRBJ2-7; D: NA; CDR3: CASSKEGAYEQYF
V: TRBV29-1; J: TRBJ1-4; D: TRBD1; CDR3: CSVPDRDEKLFF
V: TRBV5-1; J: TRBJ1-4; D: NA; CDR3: CASSFLPSGWSNEKLFF
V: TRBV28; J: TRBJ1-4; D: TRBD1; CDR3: CASSFQGASEKLFF
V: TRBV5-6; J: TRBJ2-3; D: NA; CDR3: CASSFMNPGGADTQYF
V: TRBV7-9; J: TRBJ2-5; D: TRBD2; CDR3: CASSLEGARAGLAEETQYF
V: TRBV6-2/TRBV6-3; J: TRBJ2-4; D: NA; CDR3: CASSSAASGARNIQYF
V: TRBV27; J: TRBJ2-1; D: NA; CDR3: CASSLWPSNEQFF
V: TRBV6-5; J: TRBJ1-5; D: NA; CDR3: CASSLAGNGNQPQHF
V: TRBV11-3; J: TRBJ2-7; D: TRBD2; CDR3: CASSPGGLAGYEQYF
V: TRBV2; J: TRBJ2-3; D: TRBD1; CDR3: CASRGQGLSTDTQYF
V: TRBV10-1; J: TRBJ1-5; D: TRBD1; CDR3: CASSLQGADQPQHF
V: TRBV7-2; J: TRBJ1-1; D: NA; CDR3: CASNPFGSGTEAFF
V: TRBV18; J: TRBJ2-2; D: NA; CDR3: CASSPRGGGELFF
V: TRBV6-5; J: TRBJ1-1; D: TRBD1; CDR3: CASSYSLTGVTEAFF
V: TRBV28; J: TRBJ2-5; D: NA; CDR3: CASSSSDRETQYF
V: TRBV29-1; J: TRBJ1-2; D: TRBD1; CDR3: CRPKTGVYGYTF
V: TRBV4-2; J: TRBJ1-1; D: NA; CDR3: CASSQGGRDTEAFF
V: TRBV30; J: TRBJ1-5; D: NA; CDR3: CAWSVEGLSNQPQHF
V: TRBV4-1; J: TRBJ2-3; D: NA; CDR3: CASRSGTDTQYF
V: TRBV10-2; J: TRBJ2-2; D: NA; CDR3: CASSDSANTGELFF
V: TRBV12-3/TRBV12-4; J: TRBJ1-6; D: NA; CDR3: CASSSGAALHF
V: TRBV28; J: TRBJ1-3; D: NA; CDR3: CASIPGEPGNTIYF
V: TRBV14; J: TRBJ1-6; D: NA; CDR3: CASSQVPGTKTYNSPLHF
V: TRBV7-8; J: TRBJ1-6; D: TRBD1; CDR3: CASSGQGGNSPLHF
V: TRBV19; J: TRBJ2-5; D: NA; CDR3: CASSTGPQEETQYF
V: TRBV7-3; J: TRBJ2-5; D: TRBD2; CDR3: CASSQGLDETQYF
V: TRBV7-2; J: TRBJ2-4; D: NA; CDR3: CASSSDGERRNIQYF
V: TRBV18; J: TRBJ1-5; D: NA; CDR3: CASSPEGNSNQPQHF
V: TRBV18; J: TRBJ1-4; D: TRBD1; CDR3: CASSPTRTGRNEKLFF
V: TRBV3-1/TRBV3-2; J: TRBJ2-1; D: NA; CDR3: CASTRGVTSYNEQFF